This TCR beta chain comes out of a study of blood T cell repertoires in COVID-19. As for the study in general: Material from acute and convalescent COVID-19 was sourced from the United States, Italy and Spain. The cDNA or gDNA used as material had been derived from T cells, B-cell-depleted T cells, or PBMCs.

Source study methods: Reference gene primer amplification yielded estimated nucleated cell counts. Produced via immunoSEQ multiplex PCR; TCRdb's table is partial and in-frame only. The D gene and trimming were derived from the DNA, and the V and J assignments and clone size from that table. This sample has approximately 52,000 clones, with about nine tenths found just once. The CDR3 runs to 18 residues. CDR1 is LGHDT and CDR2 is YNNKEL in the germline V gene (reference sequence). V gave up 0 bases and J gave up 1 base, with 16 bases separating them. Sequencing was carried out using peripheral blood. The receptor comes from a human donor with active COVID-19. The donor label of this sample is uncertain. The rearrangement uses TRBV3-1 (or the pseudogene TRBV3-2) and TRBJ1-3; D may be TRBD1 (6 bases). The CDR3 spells CASSQDRAGGDSGNTIYF. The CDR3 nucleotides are TGTGCCAGCAGCCAAGACCGAGCGGGGGGCGATTCTGGAAACACCATATATTTT.